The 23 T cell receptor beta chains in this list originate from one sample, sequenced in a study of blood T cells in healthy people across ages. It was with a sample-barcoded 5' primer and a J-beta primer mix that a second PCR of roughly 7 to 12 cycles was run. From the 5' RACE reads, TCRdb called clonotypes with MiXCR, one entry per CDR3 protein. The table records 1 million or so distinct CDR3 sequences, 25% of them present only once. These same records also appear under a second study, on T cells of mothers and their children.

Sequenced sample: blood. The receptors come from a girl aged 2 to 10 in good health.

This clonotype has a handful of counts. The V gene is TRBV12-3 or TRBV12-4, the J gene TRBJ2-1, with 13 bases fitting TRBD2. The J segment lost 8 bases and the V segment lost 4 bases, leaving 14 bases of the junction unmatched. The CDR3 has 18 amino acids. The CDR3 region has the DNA TGTGCCAGCAGTTCCCCTACCTTAGGACTAGCGGGAGTGGATGAGCAGTTCTTC. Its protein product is CASSSPTLGLAGVDEQFF.

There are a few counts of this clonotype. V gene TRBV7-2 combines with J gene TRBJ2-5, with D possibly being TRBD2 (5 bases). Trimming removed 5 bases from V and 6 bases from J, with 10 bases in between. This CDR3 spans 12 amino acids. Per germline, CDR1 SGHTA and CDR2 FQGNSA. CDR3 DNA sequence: TGTGCCAGCAGCCCGGGGAGCAAGACCCAGTACTTC. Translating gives CASSPGSKTQYF.

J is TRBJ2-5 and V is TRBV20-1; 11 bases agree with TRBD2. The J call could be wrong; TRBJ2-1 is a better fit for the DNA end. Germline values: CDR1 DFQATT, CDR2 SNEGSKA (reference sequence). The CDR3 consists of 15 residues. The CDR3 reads CSAGGGLAVNNEQFF. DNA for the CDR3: TGCAGTGCTGGAGGGGGACTAGCGGTTAACAATGAGCAGTTCTTC.

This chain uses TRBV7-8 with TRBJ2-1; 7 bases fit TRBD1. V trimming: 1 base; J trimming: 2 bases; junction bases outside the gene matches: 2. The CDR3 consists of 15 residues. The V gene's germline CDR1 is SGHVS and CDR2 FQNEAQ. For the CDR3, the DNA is TGTGCCAGCAGCTTAGTTCAGGGGGCCTACAATGAGCAGTTCTTC. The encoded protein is CASSLVQGAYNEQFF.

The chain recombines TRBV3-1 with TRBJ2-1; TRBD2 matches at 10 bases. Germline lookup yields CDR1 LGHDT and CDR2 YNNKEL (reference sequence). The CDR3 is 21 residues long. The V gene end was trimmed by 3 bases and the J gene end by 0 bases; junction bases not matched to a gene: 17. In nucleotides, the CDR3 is TGTGCCAGCAGCCATCCAACCGGGACTAGCGTCCCCTCTGGCTCCTACAATGAGCAGTTCTTC. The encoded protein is CASSHPTGTSVPSGSYNEQFF.

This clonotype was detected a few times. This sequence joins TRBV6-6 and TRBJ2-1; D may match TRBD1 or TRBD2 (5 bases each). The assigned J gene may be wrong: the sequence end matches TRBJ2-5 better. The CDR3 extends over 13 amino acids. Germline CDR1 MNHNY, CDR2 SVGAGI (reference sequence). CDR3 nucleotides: TGTGCCAGCAGTTCCGGGACGGCAACAGACCAGTACTTC. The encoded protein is CASSSGTATDQYF.

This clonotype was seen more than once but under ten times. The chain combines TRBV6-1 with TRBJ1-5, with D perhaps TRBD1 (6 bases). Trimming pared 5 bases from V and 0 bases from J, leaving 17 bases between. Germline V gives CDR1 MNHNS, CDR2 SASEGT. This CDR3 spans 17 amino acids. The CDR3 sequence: CASSPTSGGYSNQPQHF. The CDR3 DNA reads TGTGCCAGCAGTCCCACTTCTGGGGGCTATAGCAATCAGCCCCAGCATTTT.

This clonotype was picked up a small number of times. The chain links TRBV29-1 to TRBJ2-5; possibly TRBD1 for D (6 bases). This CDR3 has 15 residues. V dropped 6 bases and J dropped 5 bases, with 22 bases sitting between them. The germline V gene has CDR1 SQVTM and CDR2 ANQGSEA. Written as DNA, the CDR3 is TGCAGCGTCGACCCCGGGACAACCTTCGGTGAGACCCAGTACTTC. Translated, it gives CSVDPGTTFGETQYF. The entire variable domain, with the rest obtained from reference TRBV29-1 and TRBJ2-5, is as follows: SAVISQKPSRDICQRGTSLTIQCQVDSQVTMMFWYRQQPGQSLTLIATANQGSEATYESGFVIDKFPISRPNLTFSTLTVSNMSPEDSSIYLCSVDPGTTFGETQYFGPGTRLLVL.

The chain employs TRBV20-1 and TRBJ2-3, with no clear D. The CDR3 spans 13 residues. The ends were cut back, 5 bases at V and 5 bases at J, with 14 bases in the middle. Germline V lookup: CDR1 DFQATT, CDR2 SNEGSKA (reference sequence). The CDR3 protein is CSAFLRTGDTQYF. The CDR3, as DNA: TGCAGTGCTTTCCTCCGGACGGGAGATACGCAGTATTTT.

DNA for the CDR3: TGTGCCAGCAGGATCGGGCGGGGGTGGGGAGACGAAGCTTTCTTT. It is translated as CASRIGRGWGDEAFF. The chain is built from TRBV27 and TRBJ1-1, with D possibly TRBD1 on 5 matching bases. The CDR3 is 15 residues long. Trimming stripped 6 bases from V and 8 bases from J, with 22 bases between. The germline V gene encodes CDR1 MNHEY and CDR2 SMNVEV (reference sequence).

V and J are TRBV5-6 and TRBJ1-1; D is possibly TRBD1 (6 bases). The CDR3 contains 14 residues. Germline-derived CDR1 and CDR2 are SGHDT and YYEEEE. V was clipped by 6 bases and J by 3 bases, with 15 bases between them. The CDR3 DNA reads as TGTGCCAGCAACCCGACAGGACGATACACTGAAGCTTTCTTT. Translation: CASNPTGRYTEAFF. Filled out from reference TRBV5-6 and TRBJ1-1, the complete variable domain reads DAGVTQSPTHLIKTRGQQVTLRCSPKSGHDTVSWYQQALGQGPQFIFQYYEEEERQRGNFPDRFSGHQFPNYSSELNVNALLLGDSALYLCASNPTGRYTEAFFGQGTRLTVV.

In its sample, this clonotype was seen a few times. This CDR3 reads CASSSDTFYEQYF. CDR3 sequence (DNA): TGTGCCAGCAGCTCGGACACATTCTACGAGCAGTACTTC. This chain links TRBV11-1 with TRBJ2-7; a weak D match, TRBD1 (5 bases). Germline V gene sequence: CDR1 SGHAT, CDR2 FQDESV (reference sequence). The V and J ends lost 4 bases and 3 bases respectively, with 10 bases between them. The CDR3 is made up of 13 amino acids.

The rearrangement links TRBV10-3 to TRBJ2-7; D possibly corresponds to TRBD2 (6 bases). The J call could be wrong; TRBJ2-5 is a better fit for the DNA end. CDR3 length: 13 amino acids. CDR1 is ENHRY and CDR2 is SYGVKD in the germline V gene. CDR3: CAISQEGGETQYF. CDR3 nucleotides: TGTGCCATCAGCCAGGAGGGCGGAGAGACCCAGTACTTC.

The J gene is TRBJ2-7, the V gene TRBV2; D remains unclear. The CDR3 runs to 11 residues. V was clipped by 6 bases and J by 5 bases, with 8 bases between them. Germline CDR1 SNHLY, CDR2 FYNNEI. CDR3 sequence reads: CASRVIDEQYF. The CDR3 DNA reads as TGTGCCAGCAGAGTTATCGACGAGCAGTACTTC.

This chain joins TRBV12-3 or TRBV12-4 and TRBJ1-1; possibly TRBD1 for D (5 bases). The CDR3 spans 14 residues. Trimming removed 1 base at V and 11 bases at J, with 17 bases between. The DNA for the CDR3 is TGTGCCAGCAGTTTAGGGGACGGTGTTTCTTGGGCTTTCTTT. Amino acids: CASSLGDGVSWAFF.

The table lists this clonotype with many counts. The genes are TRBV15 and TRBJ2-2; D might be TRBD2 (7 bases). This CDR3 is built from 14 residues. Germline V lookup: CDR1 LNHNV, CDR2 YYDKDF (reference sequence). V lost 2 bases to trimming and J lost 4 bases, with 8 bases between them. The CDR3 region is CATSRRGGTGELFF. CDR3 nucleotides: TGTGCCACCAGCAGAAGGGGGGGCACCGGGGAGCTGTTTTTT.

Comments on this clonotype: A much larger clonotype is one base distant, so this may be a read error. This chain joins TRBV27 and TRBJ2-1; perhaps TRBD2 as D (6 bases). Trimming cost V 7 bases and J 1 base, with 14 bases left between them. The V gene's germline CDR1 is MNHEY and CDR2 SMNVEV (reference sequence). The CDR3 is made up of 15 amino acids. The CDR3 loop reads CASIPLARSYNEQFF. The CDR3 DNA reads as TGTGCCAGCATTCCTCTAGCGAGGTCCTACAATGAGCAGTTCTTC.

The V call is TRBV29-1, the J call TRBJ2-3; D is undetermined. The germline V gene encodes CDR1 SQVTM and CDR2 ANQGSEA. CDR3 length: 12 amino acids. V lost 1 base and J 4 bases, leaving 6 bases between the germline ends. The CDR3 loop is CSVEGEPDTQYF. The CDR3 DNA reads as TGCAGCGTTGAAGGAGAACCAGATACGCAGTATTTT.

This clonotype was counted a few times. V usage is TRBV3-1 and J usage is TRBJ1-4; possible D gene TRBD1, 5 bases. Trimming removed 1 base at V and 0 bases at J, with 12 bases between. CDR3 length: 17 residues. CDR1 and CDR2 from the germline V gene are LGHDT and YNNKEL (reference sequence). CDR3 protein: CASSQVRGSSTNEKLFF. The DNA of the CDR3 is TGTGCCAGCAGCCAAGTTCGGGGGTCTTCAACTAATGAAAAACTGTTTTTT.

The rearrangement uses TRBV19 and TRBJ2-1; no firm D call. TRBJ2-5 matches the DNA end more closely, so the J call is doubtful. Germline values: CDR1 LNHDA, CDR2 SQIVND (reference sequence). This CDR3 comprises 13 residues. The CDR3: CASSRGSRETQYF. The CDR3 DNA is TGTGCCAGTAGTCGTGGAAGCCGGGAGACCCAGTACTTC.

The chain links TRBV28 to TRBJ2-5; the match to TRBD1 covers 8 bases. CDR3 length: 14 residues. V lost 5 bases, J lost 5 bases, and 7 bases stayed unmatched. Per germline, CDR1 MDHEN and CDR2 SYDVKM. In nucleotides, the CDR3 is TGTGCCAGCAGTCTAAATCAGGGGGCGGAGACCCAGTACTTC. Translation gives CASSLNQGAETQYF.

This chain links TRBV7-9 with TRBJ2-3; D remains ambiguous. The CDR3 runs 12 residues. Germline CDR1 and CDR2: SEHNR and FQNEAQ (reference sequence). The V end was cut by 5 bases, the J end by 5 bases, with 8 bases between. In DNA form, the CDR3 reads TGTGCCAGCAGCCTCCCGGAAGATACGCAGTATTTT. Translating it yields CASSLPEDTQYF. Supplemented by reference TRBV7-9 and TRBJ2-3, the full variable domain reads DTGVSQNPRHKITKRGQNVTFRCDPISEHNRLYWYRQTLGQGPEFLTYFQNEAQLEKSRLLSDRFSAERPKGSFSTLEIQRTEQGDSAMYLCASSLPEDTQYFGPGTRLTVL.

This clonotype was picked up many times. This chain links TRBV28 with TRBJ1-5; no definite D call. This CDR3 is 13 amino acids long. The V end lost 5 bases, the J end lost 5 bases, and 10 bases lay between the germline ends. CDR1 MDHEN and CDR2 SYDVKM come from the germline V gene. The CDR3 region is CASSLPLYQPQHF. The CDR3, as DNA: TGTGCCAGCAGTCTGCCCCTTTATCAGCCCCAGCATTTT. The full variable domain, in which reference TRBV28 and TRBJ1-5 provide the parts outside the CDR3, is DVKVTQSSRYLVKRTGEKVFLECVQDMDHENMFWYRQDPGLGLRLIYFSYDVKMKEKGDIPEGYSVSREKKERFSLILESASTNQTSMYLCASSLPLYQPQHFGDGTRLSIL.